This T cell receptor beta chain originates from a study of shared clonotypes between healthy human individuals. This CDR3 is 13 amino acids long. Trimming removed 5 bases at V and 7 bases at J, with 15 bases between. Germline V gene sequence: CDR1 SEHNR, CDR2 FQNEAQ (reference sequence). Positive CCR7 selection of CD45RO-negative cells yielded the naive CD8 cells, and terminally differentiated effector memory CD45RA+ cells were excluded. Every contributor of samples was a Caucasian grown-up residing in Nashville, Tennessee. General study points: Rarefaction gave evidence that sorted-subset sequencing remained incomplete despite large depth. The sole specimen, blood, was sampled, and tissue repertoires likely differ.

The input for sorted-subset replicate PCRs was approximately 210 ng DNA, tens of thousands of T cell genomes. Profiled with immunoSEQ multiplex PCR; TCRdb holds only in-frame clones, not every one. The data hold about 590,000 clones, with roughly 95% observed a single time. Comments on this clone: Antigen unknown.

The sequence came from a woman aged 25 to 39 in good health. The specimen was naive CD8+ T cells sorted from blood. This sequence joins TRBV7-9 and TRBJ2-7; the D is unclear. The CDR3, as DNA: TGTGCCAGCAGCATAACCGACCCCGCGGAGCAGTACTTC. It yields the protein CASSITDPAEQYF.